This T cell receptor (beta chain) was captured in a study of cytomegalovirus exposure and HLA in healthy donors. Study-level information: In an early release, HLA-typed donors contributed approximately 82 million unique TCR sequences. Study-level points and caveats: TCR association rates varied by HLA locus in a later analysis, with DRB1 highest and HLA-C lowest.

The V and J ends lost 2 bases and 3 bases, in that order; junction bases with no gene match: 3. Germline CDR1 is SGHDT and CDR2 is YYEEEE. The CDR3 is made up of 14 amino acids. The donors were healthy bone marrow donors. As for this clone: Antigen specificity is unknown.

Researchers ran the PCR with 60 Vbeta and 13 Jbeta primers. Measured with immunoSEQ multiplex PCR; TCRdb has only the in-frame clones, and not every one. The repertoire holds about 120,000 clones, with 77% as singletons. Sequenced: PBMCs. This chain joins TRBV5-6 and TRBJ2-7, with 9 bases fitting TRBD1. This TCR was sampled from a man aged 35 to 55 in good health and CMV-seropositive. CDR3 coding DNA: TGTGCCAGCAGCTTAACAGGGGGCGTCTACGAGCAGTACTTC. Translating it yields CASSLTGGVYEQYF.